This T cell receptor beta chain was sequenced for a study of T cells in Graves' hyperthyroidism and ophthalmopathy. The study's findings and limits: Most thyroid clonotypes that were expanded above 0.001 also turned up in blood.

Amplified TCR beta CDR3 regions came from RNA transcripts. First-round RT-PCR with HTBI primers amplified the TCR CDR3 region. TCRdb itself ran the multiplex PCR reads through MiXCR, one entry per CDR3 protein. The table lists roughly 350,000 distinct CDR3 sequences, roughly 15% of them singletons. This clonotype was found many times. Its specificity is unknown. This CDR3 region has 17 residues. The germline CDR1 and CDR2 sequences are MNHNS and SASEGT. Trimming removed 6 bases at V and 0 bases at J, with 17 bases between. The rearrangement joins TRBV6-1 to TRBJ2-2; D not certain. This receptor was obtained from a woman aged 25 to 39 with Graves' ophthalmopathy. Sequenced input: blood. The chain's CDR3 is CASRYRFVGPNTGELFF. In DNA form, the CDR3 reads TGTGCCAGCAGATACCGATTTGTCGGACCGAACACCGGGGAGCTGTTTTTT.